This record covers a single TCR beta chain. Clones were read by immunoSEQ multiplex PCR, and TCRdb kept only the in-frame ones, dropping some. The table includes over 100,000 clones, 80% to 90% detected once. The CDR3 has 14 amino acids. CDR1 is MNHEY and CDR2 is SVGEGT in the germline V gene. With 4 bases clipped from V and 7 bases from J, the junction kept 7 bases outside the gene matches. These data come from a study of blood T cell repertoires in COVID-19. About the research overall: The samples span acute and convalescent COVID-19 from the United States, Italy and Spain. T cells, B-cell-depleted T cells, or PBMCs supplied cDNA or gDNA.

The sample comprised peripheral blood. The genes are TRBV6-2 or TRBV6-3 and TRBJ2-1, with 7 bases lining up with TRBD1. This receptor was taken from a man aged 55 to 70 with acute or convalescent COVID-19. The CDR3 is CASSLQGMLNEQFF. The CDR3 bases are TGTGCCAGCAGTTTACAGGGGATGTTGAATGAGCAGTTCTTC.